This T cell receptor (beta chain) was retrieved from a study of radiotherapy plus CTLA-4 blockade in lung cancer. Background on the study: Objective responses were seen in about a sixth of patients, disease control in approximately 30%. Notes on the study in general: Clones derived from tumor TCRs expanded in blood after radiotherapy plus ipilimumab.

Germline assignment: CDR1 SGHTA and CDR2 FQGTGA. V dropped 2 bases and J dropped 2; count of bases not matched to a gene: 5. The length of the CDR3 is 15 residues. The repertoire was sequenced with immunoSEQ multiplex PCR; TCRdb's copy has only in-frame clones and lacks some. Among around 110,000 clones listed, roughly four fifths were seen once. As for this clone: Its target is unknown.

Sequencing was performed on peripheral blood, taken from a patient treated with radiotherapy plus ipilimumab. The genes are TRBV7-3 and TRBJ2-5; TRBD2 aligns across 7 bases. The receptor was isolated from a human donor with non-small cell lung cancer that progressed on radiotherapy plus ipilimumab. Some clones in this sample may be carry-over from other donors' samples. The DNA of the CDR3 is TGTGCCAGCAGCTTACATCCGGGGGGACAAGAGACCCAGTACTTC. As protein: CASSLHPGGQETQYF.